Below are 27 T cell receptor beta chains sequenced from a single sample in a study of blood T cell repertoires in COVID-19 (TCRdb year 2020). The library was built by means of the immunoSEQ multiplex PCR assay. TCRdb took this table from immuneACCESS and kept in-frame rearrangements with V and J called. Such tables lack part of the clones; where checked against another copy, unresolved V genes explain under half of the gap, and the rest is unexplained. This sample lists about half a million clones; 80% to 90% were detected once. The top ten constitute approximately 3.2% of the sample. Sequenced material: peripheral blood. All receptors come from a human donor in a cohort sampled during active COVID-19.

V and J are TRBV4-1 and TRBJ2-7; 13 nucleotides align to TRBD2. The V and J ends lost 3 bases and 4 bases, in that order; junction bases with no gene match: 3. From germline, CDR1 is MGHRA and CDR2 YSYEKL. The length of the CDR3 is 15 residues. Here the CDR3 reads CASSHGLAGVYEQYF. CDR3 in DNA: TGCGCCAGCAGCCACGGACTAGCGGGAGTGTACGAGCAGTACTTC.

This clone was observed a few times. The V gene is TRBV27, the J gene TRBJ2-2, with unresolved D. V dropped 3 bases and J dropped 9 bases, with 14 bases sitting between them. From germline, CDR1 is MNHEY and CDR2 SMNVEV (reference sequence). The CDR3 has 14 residues. The CDR3 loop reads CASSFMSFARELFF. CDR3 bases: TGTGCCAGCAGTTTTATGTCTTTTGCGAGGGAGCTGTTTTTT.

The chain has TRBV30 and TRBJ1-1; TRBD1 agrees at 7 bases. CDR3 size: 18 residues. Trimming took 7 bases from V and 2 from J; bases not matched to a gene: 22. In germline, CDR1 is GTSNPN, CDR2 SVGIG (reference sequence). Written as DNA, the CDR3 is TGTGCCTCAAACAGGGGAGAGCTTGGCACCCTCTCTAACACTGAAGCTTTCTTT. Amino acids: CASNRGELGTLSNTEAFF.

This chain connects TRBV3-1 (or the pseudogene TRBV3-2) to TRBJ1-2; D might be TRBD1 (5 bases). Deletions cut 1 base from V and 8 bases from J, with 8 bases between. The CDR3 is 12 amino acids. CDR1 and CDR2 (germline): LGHDT, YNNKEL (reference sequence). CDR3 in DNA: TGTGCCAGCAGCCAAGGGGGCGTGGGCTACACCTTC. Translation: CASSQGGVGYTF.

The gene calls are TRBV7-9 and TRBJ2-5; D is perhaps TRBD1 (6 bases). CDR1 SEHNR and CDR2 FQNEAQ come from the germline V gene (reference sequence). CDR3 length: 14 residues. V gave up 8 bases and J gave up 4 bases, with 17 bases separating them. This chain's CDR3 is CASQVGATGETQYF. CDR3 sequence (DNA): TGTGCCAGCCAGGTGGGGGCTACGGGAGAGACCCAGTACTTC.

J is TRBJ1-1 and V is TRBV20-1, with 10 bases lining up with TRBD1. CDR1 is DFQATT, CDR2 SNEGSKA, per germline (reference sequence). The junction had 3 bases not matched to a gene; V was cut back by 3 bases and J by 11 bases. The CDR3 is 11 amino acids. The CDR3 protein is CSASDRGHAFF. In DNA, the CDR3 is TGCAGTGCTAGCGACAGGGGGCACGCTTTCTTT.

This clone was seen a few times. The J gene is TRBJ2-5, the V gene TRBV29-1, with 7 nucleotides matching TRBD2. Germline CDR1 SQVTM, CDR2 ANQGSEA. This CDR3 spans 18 amino acids. The V gene end was trimmed by 4 bases and the J gene end by 1 base; junction bases not matched to a gene: 18. The CDR3 DNA reads TGCAGCGTTGGGACCCTAGAAGGGGAGGGAGAGGTCCAAGAGACCCAGTACTTC. Translating gives CSVGTLEGEGEVQETQYF. The full variable domain, completed using reference TRBV29-1 and TRBJ2-5, is SAVISQKPSRDICQRGTSLTIQCQVDSQVTMMFWYRQQPGQSLTLIATANQGSEATYESGFVIDKFPISRPNLTFSTLTVSNMSPEDSSIYLCSVGTLEGEGEVQETQYFGPGTRLLVL.

This chain joins TRBV2 and TRBJ2-1; TRBD1 matches at 8 bases. The CDR3 totals 15 residues. Losses at the gene ends were 6 bases for V and 1 base for J; bases not matched to a gene: 5. Germline CDR1 and CDR2: SNHLY and FYNNEI. This CDR3 is CASRGQGGSYNEQFF. The CDR3 DNA is TGTGCCAGCAGAGGACAGGGTGGGTCCTACAATGAGCAGTTCTTC.

V usage is TRBV28 and J usage is TRBJ2-3, with 7 bases lining up with TRBD1. This CDR3 comprises 15 residues. Unmatched junction bases numbered 11, after V lost 9 bases and J lost 2 bases. Germline values: CDR1 MDHEN, CDR2 SYDVKM. The CDR3 bases are TGTGCCAGTTGGGGACAGACAACTTTCACAGATACGCAGTATTTT. Translating it yields CASWGQTTFTDTQYF. Full variable domain (outside the CDR3, taken from reference TRBV28 and TRBJ2-3): DVKVTQSSRYLVKRTGEKVFLECVQDMDHENMFWYRQDPGLGLRLIYFSYDVKMKEKGDIPEGYSVSREKKERFSLILESASTNQTSMYLCASWGQTTFTDTQYFGPGTRLTVL.

The gene calls are TRBV7-2 and TRBJ1-2, with 7 bases lining up with TRBD1. CDR3 length equals 14 residues. After removal of 3 bases from V and 7 bases from J, the junction contained 8 bases not matched to a gene. Germline V CDR1 and CDR2: SGHTA, FQGNSA. This CDR3 is CASSFSRSGGGYTF. The CDR3 DNA reads TGTGCCAGCAGCTTCTCCAGGTCAGGGGGTGGCTACACCTTC.

V is TRBV11-1 and J is TRBJ2-1, with a weak D call TRBD2 (6 bases). V lost 3 bases, J lost 8 bases, and 14 bases lay in between. From germline, CDR1 is SGHAT and CDR2 FQDESV (reference sequence). The CDR3 runs 14 residues. As DNA, the CDR3 is TGTGCCAGCAGCTTCTCGGGAGTTTACCATGAGCAGTTCTTC. Its translation is CASSFSGVYHEQFF.

This chain links TRBV11-2 with TRBJ1-4; D gene unclear. Between the trimmed V and J ends, which lost 4 bases and 6 bases, there was a span of 3 bases. Germline V gene sequence: CDR1 SGHAT, CDR2 FQNNGV. The CDR3 spans 11 residues. CDR3 bases: TGTGCCAGCAGCTCGTATGAAAAACTGTTTTTT. This translates into CASSSYEKLFF.

This chain's CDR3 is CASSPGGVGVDGYTF. The CDR3 DNA sequence: TGTGCCAGCAGCCCAGGCGGGGTGGGGGTGGATGGCTACACCTTC. The gene calls are TRBV9 and TRBJ1-2, with a weak D call TRBD1 (5 bases). The CDR3 has 15 residues. CDR1 is SGDLS and CDR2 is YYNGEE in the germline V gene. V lost 4 bases to trimming and J lost 6 bases, with 19 bases between them.

This clone has a handful of counts. V is TRBV27 and J is TRBJ1-2; 10 bases align to TRBD1. Germline V gene data show CDR1 as MNHEY and CDR2 as SMNVEV (reference sequence). The CDR3 spans 16 residues. V shed 4 bases, J shed 7 bases, and the junction held 12 bases outside the gene matches. CDR3 residues: CASSSGQGRPRGGYTF. Here the CDR3 DNA reads TGTGCCAGCAGTTCGGGACAGGGGCGCCCCAGGGGTGGCTACACCTTC.

This chain connects TRBV29-1 to TRBJ1-1; a possible D gene is TRBD1 (5 bases). The CDR3 is 14 residues long. Germline CDR1 reads SQVTM; CDR2 reads ANQGSEA. V was clipped by 1 base and J by 7 bases, with 16 bases between them. CDR3: CSVEAVHPGGEAFF. The CDR3 region has the DNA TGCAGCGTTGAAGCAGTTCACCCGGGGGGTGAAGCTTTCTTT.

This chain links TRBV11-3 with TRBJ2-1; 12 bases match TRBD2. Germline V gene sequence: CDR1 SGHNT, CDR2 YENEEA. The CDR3 length is 15 residues. V trimming: 1 base; J trimming: 7 bases; junction bases outside the gene matches: 2. CDR3 in amino acids: CASSLGLAGVNEQFF. The CDR3 nucleotides read TGTGCCAGCAGCTTAGGACTAGCGGGAGTAAATGAGCAGTTCTTC.

The chain employs TRBV29-1 and TRBJ1-5, with no clear D. V lost 4 bases and J 1 base, leaving 5 bases between the germline ends. This CDR3 is built from 12 residues. Germline CDR1 is SQVTM and CDR2 is ANQGSEA. The CDR3 sequence: CSVGGSNQPQHF. CDR3 in DNA: TGCAGCGTTGGAGGCAGCAATCAGCCCCAGCATTTT.

V is TRBV25-1 and J is TRBJ1-2, with 8 bases lining up with TRBD1. CDR1 and CDR2 from the germline V gene are MGHDK and SYGVNS. Losses at the gene ends were 2 bases for V and 8 bases for J; bases not matched to a gene: 10. CDR3 length: 15 residues. The CDR3 DNA sequence: TGTGCCAGCAGTGAAGCAGGGTTTGGACAGGGAGGCTACACCTTC. The encoded protein is CASSEAGFGQGGYTF.

The genes are TRBV19 and TRBJ1-1; D is perhaps TRBD1 (5 bases). V was shortened by 7 bases and J by 0 bases, with 12 bases between the two germline ends. CDR1 is LNHDA and CDR2 is SQIVND in the germline V gene (reference sequence). The CDR3 is 14 amino acids. This CDR3 is CASIETGVNTEAFF. The CDR3 bases are TGTGCCAGTATTGAAACAGGAGTGAACACTGAAGCTTTCTTT.

The count of this clone is one. The V gene is TRBV6-2 or TRBV6-3, the J gene TRBJ2-6; maybe TRBD1 (6 bases). The CDR3 contains 18 residues. The germline CDR1 and CDR2 sequences are MNHEY and SVGEGT. The V and J ends lost 6 bases and 1 base respectively, with 19 bases between them. The CDR3: CASSPNLGAGSGANVLTF. CDR3 nucleotides: TGTGCCAGCAGCCCTAACTTGGGGGCGGGTTCTGGGGCCAACGTCCTGACTTTC.

As concerns this clone: This may be a read error: a much more frequent sequence differs by one nucleotide. The chain links TRBV9 to TRBJ2-2; 9 positions match TRBD1. The trim removed 4 bases at V and 5 bases at J, leaving 3 bases unmatched. CDR1 is SGDLS and CDR2 is YYNGEE in the germline V gene. This CDR3 has 14 amino acids. The CDR3 is CASSPGTGTGELFF. In DNA, the CDR3 is TGTGCCAGCAGCCCCGGGACAGGGACCGGGGAGCTGTTTTTT.

The chain joins TRBV5-1 to TRBJ2-5, with 15 positions matching TRBD2. Trimming took 3 bases from V and 9 from J; bases not matched to a gene: 9. CDR1 and CDR2 from the germline V gene are SGHRS and YFSETQ. CDR3 size: 16 residues. The CDR3 DNA reads TGCGCCAGCAGCTACGAAACAGGACTAGCGGGAGGGGCCCAGTACTTC. Its translation is CASSYETGLAGGAQYF.

This rearrangement joins TRBV24-1 to TRBJ1-3, with D maybe TRBD1 (6 bases). The germline V and J ends were trimmed by 5 bases and 5 bases, with 24 bases remaining between them. Germline-derived CDR1 and CDR2 are KGHDR and SFDVKD. The CDR3 contains 18 residues. The CDR3 here is CATSGQAVDSRDRNTIYF. The CDR3 DNA reads as TGTGCCACCAGTGGACAAGCGGTAGACTCCCGGGACAGAAACACCATATATTTT.

The chain recombines TRBV28 with TRBJ2-7; tentative D call: TRBD2 (5 bases). The CDR3 contains 10 residues. Trimming left V 8 bases short and J 3 bases short, with 5 bases between. CDR1 and CDR2 (germline): MDHEN, SYDVKM. The CDR3 loop is CASGLYEQYF. The CDR3 DNA sequence: TGTGCCAGCGGACTCTACGAGCAGTACTTC.

The J gene is TRBJ2-3, the V gene TRBV11-3; 10 bases match TRBD2. J gave up 4 bases and V 5 bases, and 3 bases lay outside the gene matches. This CDR3 comprises 14 residues. The germline V gene has CDR1 SGHNT and CDR2 YENEEA. CDR3 sequence (DNA): TGTGCCAGCAGCCCGGGACTAGCGTCAGATACGCAGTATTTT. This gives the protein CASSPGLASDTQYF.

The chain recombines TRBV7-2 with TRBJ2-2; 10 bases are shared with TRBD2. CDR1 SGHTA and CDR2 FQGNSA come from the germline V gene. The CDR3 length is 16 residues. V lost 5 bases to trimming and J lost 4 bases; unmatched junction nucleotides: 7. The CDR3 sequence is CASSQREGHSTGELFF. CDR3 sequence (DNA): TGTGCCAGCAGCCAGCGGGAGGGCCATAGCACCGGGGAGCTGTTTTTT.

The chain carries TRBV9 and TRBJ2-5, with D perhaps matching TRBD1 (6 bases). The CDR3 runs to 14 residues. Per germline, CDR1 SGDLS and CDR2 YYNGEE. Trimming shortened V by 4 bases and J by 0 bases, and 10 bases separated the two germline ends. As DNA, the CDR3 is TGTGCCAGCAGCCCGGGGACACACCAAGAGACCCAGTACTTC. Encoded protein: CASSPGTHQETQYF.